The 5 T cell receptor beta chains presented below share a single source sample, sequenced in a study of blood T cells in healthy people across ages. It was with a sample-barcoded 5' primer and a J-beta primer mix that a second PCR of about 6 to 12 cycles was run. MiXCR, run by TCRdb on the 5' RACE reads, gives a single entry per CDR3 protein. The sample has roughly 1,800,000 distinct CDR3 sequences, less than 50% seen once. Input material: blood. All receptors derive from a woman in her thirties or forties in good health.

A few counts support this clonotype. The J gene is TRBJ2-3, the V gene TRBV6-5; D gene unclear. CDR3 length: 13 amino acids. Germline CDR1 reads MNHEY; CDR2 reads SVGAGI. V lost 8 bases to trimming and J lost 1 base, with 10 bases between them. CDR3 sequence: CASGPRGTDTQYF. DNA of the CDR3: TGTGCCAGCGGCCCCCGGGGCACAGATACGCAGTATTTT.

The table lists this clonotype with a few counts. The chain combines TRBV7-3 with TRBJ1-2; D remains ambiguous. Germline assignment: CDR1 SGHTA and CDR2 FQGTGA. CDR3 length equals 15 residues. Between the trimmed V and J ends, which lost 3 bases and 5 bases, there was a span of 16 bases. CDR3 in amino acids: CASSFNSQTNYGYTF. CDR3 sequence (DNA): TGTGCCAGCAGCTTTAACAGCCAAACGAATTATGGCTACACCTTC.

This clonotype appeared a few times. The genes are TRBV20-1 and TRBJ2-3; D tentatively fits TRBD1 or TRBD2 (5 bases each). Trimming pared 5 bases from V and 0 bases from J, leaving 9 bases between. CDR1 and CDR2 (germline): DFQATT, SNEGSKA (reference sequence). The CDR3 totals 13 residues. CDR3 in DNA: TGCAGTGCTGAGGGGAAAAGCACAGATACGCAGTATTTT. This encodes CSAEGKSTDTQYF.

This clonotype was recorded only once. This chain links TRBV2 with TRBJ2-3; D is perhaps TRBD2 (5 bases). CDR1 SNHLY and CDR2 FYNNEI come from the germline V gene. The CDR3 runs 15 residues. The V and J ends lost 1 base and 3 bases respectively, with 11 bases between them. In nucleotides, the CDR3 is TGTGCCAGCAGTGAAGTCGGCCGGGGTACAGATACGCAGTATTTT. This encodes CASSEVGRGTDTQYF.

The chain combines TRBV6-5 with TRBJ1-2, with D perhaps matching TRBD1 (5 bases). CDR1 and CDR2 from the germline V gene are MNHEY and SVGAGI. The CDR3 has 14 amino acids. V dropped 5 bases and J dropped 3 bases, with 13 bases sitting between them. The CDR3 loop reads CASSIRQPHYGYTF. The CDR3 coding sequence is TGTGCCAGCAGTATTAGACAGCCCCACTATGGCTACACCTTC.